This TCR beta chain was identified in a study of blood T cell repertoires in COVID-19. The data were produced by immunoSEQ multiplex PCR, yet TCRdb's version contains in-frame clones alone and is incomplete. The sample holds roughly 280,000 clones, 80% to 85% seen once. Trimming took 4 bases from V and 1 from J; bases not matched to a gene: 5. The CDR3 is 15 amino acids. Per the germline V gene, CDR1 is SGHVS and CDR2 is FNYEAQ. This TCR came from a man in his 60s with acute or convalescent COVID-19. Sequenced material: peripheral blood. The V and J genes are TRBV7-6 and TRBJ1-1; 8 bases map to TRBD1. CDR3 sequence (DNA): TGTGCCAGCAGCTCACAGGGGGGGACGAACACTGAAGCTTTCTTT. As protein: CASSSQGGTNTEAFF. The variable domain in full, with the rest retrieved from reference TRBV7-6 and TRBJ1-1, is GAGVSQSPRYKVTKRGQDVALRCDPISGHVSLYWYRQALGQGPEFLTYFNYEAQQDKSGLPNDRFSAERPEGSISTLTIQRTEQRDSAMYRCASSSQGGTNTEAFFGQGTRLTVV.